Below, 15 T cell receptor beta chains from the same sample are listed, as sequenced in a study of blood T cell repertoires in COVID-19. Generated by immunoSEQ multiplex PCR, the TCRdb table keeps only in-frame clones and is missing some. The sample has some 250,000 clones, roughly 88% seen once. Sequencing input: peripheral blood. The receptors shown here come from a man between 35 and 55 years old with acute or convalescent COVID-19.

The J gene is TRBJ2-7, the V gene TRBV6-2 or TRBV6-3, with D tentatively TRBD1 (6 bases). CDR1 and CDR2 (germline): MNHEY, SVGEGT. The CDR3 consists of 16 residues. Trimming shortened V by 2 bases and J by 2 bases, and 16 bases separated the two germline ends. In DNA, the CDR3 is TGTGCCAGCAGTTACGCTAAAGACAGGCCCACCTACGAGCAGTACTTC. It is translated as CASSYAKDRPTYEQYF.

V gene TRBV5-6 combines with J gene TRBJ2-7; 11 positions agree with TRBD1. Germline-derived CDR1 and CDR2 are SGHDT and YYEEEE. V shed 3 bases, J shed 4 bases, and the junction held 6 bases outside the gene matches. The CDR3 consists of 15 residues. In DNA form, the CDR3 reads TGTGCCAGCAGCTCGAAGGGACAGGGGGTATACGAGCAGTACTTC. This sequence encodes CASSSKGQGVYEQYF.

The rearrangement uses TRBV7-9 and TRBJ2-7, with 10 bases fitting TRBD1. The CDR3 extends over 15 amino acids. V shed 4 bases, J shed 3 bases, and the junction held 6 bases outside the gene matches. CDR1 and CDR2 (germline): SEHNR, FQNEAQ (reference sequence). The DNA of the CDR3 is TGTGCCAGCAGCTACTCGGGACAGGGGTACTACGAGCAGTACTTC. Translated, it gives CASSYSGQGYYEQYF.

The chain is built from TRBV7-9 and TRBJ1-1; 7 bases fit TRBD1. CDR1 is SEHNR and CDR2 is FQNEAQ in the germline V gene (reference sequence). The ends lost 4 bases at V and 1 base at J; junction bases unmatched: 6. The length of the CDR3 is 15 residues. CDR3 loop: CASSSPRQGNTEAFF. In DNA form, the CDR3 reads TGTGCCAGCAGCTCCCCTCGACAGGGGAACACTGAAGCTTTCTTT. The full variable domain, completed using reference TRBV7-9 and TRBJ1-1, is DTGVSQNPRHKITKRGQNVTFRCDPISEHNRLYWYRQTLGQGPEFLTYFQNEAQLEKSRLLSDRFSAERPKGSFSTLEIQRTEQGDSAMYLCASSSPRQGNTEAFFGQGTRLTVV.

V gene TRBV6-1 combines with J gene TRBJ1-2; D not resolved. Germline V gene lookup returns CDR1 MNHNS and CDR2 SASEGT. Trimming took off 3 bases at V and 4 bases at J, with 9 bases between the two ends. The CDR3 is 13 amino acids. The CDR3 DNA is TGTGCCAGCAGTGAGTACGGGTCCTATGGCTACACCTTC. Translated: CASSEYGSYGYTF.

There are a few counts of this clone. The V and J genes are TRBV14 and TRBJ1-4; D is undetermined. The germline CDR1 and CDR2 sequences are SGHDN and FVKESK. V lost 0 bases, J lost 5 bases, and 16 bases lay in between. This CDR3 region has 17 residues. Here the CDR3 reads CASSQERRPGQNEKLFF. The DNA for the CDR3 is TGTGCCAGCAGCCAAGAGAGAAGGCCAGGCCAAAATGAAAAACTGTTTTTT.

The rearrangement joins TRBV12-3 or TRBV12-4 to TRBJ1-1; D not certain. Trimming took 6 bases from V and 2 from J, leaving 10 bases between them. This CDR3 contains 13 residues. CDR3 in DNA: TGTGCCAGCAGCTTACCACTAAACACTGAAGCTTTCTTT. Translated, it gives CASSLPLNTEAFF.

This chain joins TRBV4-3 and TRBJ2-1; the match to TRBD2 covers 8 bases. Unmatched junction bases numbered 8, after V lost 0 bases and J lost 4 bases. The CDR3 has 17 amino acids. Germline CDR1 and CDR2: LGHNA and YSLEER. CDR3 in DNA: TGCGCCAGCAGCCAAGATCCTAGCGGGTCTTATTACAATGAGCAGTTCTTC. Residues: CASSQDPSGSYYNEQFF.

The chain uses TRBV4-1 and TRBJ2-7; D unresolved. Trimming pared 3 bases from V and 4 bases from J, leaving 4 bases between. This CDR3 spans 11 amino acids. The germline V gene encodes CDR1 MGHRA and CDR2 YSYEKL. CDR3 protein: CASSHNYEQYF. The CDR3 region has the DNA TGCGCCAGCAGCCACAATTACGAGCAGTACTTC.

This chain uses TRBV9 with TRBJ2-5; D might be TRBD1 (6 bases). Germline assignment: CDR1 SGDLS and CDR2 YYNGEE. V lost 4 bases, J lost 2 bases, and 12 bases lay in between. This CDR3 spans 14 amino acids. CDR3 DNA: TGTGCCAGCAGCTTCGGACAGCTGCAAGAGACCCAGTACTTC. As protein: CASSFGQLQETQYF.

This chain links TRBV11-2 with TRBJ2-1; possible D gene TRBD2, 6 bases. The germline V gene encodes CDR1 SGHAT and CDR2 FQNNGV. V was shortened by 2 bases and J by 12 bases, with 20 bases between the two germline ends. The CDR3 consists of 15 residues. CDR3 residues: CASSLRTLGRIGQFF. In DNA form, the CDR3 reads TGTGCCAGCAGCTTAAGGACCCTAGGGAGGATCGGGCAGTTCTTC. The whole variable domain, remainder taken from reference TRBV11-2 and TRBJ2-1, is EAGVAQSPRYKIIEKRQSVAFWCNPISGHATLYWYQQILGQGPKLLIQFQNNGVVDDSQLPKDRFSAERLKGVDSTLKIQPAKLEDSAVYLCASSLRTLGRIGQFFGPGTRLTVL.

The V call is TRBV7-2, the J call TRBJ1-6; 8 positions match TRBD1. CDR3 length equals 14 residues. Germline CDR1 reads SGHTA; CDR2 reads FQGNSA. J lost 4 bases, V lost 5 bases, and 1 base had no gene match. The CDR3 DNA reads TGTGCCAGCAGCCGGACAGGGTATAATTCACCCCTCCACTTT. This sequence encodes CASSRTGYNSPLHF.

This CDR3 is CASSQDRNLAGGPGTGELFF. The CDR3 DNA follows: TGCGCCAGCAGCCAAGACCGAAACCTAGCGGGAGGGCCGGGCACCGGGGAGCTGTTTTTT. The chain uses TRBV4-3 and TRBJ2-2, with 12 nucleotides matching TRBD2. The CDR3 runs 20 residues. The V segment lost 0 bases and the J segment 4 bases; nucleotides outside the gene matches: 12. Germline V gene lookup returns CDR1 LGHNA and CDR2 YSLEER.

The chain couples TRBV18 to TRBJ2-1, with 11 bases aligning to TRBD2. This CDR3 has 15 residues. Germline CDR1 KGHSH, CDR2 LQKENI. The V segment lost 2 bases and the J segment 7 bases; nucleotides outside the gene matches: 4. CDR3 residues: CASSPGTSGWNEQFF. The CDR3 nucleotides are TGTGCCAGCTCACCAGGGACTAGCGGATGGAATGAGCAGTTCTTC.

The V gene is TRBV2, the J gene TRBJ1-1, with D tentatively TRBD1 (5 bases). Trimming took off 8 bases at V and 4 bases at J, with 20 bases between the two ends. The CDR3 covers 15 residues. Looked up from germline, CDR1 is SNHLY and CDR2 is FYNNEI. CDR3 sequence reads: CASGNGHPEGTEAFF. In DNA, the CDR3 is TGTGCCAGCGGAAATGGACATCCAGAAGGCACTGAAGCTTTCTTT.